These 10 T cell receptor beta chains were all obtained from the same sample, sequenced in a study of regulatory T cells in long-lasting Graves disease (dated by TCRdb to 2020 to 2023). The library relied on multiplex PCR. Sequenced using an Illumina HiSeq 4000. iRepertoire HTBI primers and Arm-PCR amplification of CDR3 regions were used to construct TCR beta libraries. TCRdb reprocessed the public reads (quality trimming at Q25 with fastp, clone calling with MiXCR) and kept in-frame beta chains. Each entry is one CDR3 protein sequence, shown with its most common DNA and genes. The sample table records 320,000 or so distinct CDR3 sequences; over 15% of these occur just once. The top ten constitute less than 45% of the sample. What the time point label conveys for this sample: newly diagnosed GD, antithyroid drugs for less than 3 months. RNA was extracted from PBMCs in TRIzol for both TCR sequencing and RNA sequencing.

Sequencing was performed on peripheral blood mononuclear cells (PBMCs), taken at new diagnosis, from a patient treated with antithyroid drugs. The origin of the receptors is a female donor with Graves disease.

This clonotype was picked up many times. This chain uses TRBV27 with TRBJ2-1; D ambiguous. This CDR3 region has 12 residues. Germline CDR1 is MNHEY and CDR2 is SMNVEV (reference sequence). The V end lost 0 bases, the J end lost 7 bases, and 4 bases lay between the germline ends. The CDR3 DNA is TGTGCCAGCAGTTTATCGGGGAATGAGCAGTTCTTC. Its translation is CASSLSGNEQFF.

This clonotype came up many times. V and J are TRBV3-1 and TRBJ2-2; D is uncertain. The germline V gene has CDR1 LGHDT and CDR2 YNNKEL (reference sequence). V gave up 1 base and J gave up 3 bases, with 9 bases separating them. The CDR3 has 15 residues. Here the CDR3 DNA reads TGTGCCAGCAGCCAAGGAGCGCCCTACACCGGGGAGCTGTTTTTT. This sequence encodes CASSQGAPYTGELFF.

This clonotype appeared many times. The chain has TRBV11-3 and TRBJ2-7; 8 bases are a match to TRBD2. Germline-derived CDR1 and CDR2 are SGHNT and YENEEA. The CDR3 length is 16 residues. V trimming: 7 bases; J trimming: 0 bases; junction bases outside the gene matches: 11. In nucleotides, the CDR3 is TGTGCCAGCACACCATATAGCGGGAAAAGCTCCTACGAGCAGTACTTC. Translation: CASTPYSGKSSYEQYF. The variable domain in full, with the rest retrieved from reference TRBV11-3 and TRBJ2-7, is EAGVVQSPRYKIIEKKQPVAFWCNPISGHNTLYWYLQNLGQGPELLIRYENEEAVDDSQLPKDRFSAERLKGVDSTLKIQPAELGDSAVYLCASTPYSGKSSYEQYFGPGTRLTVT.

The sample holds many counts of this clonotype. This rearrangement joins TRBV9 to TRBJ2-5; 11 bases line up with TRBD2. This CDR3 contains 16 residues. Unmatched junction bases numbered 6, after V lost 4 bases and J lost 1 base. CDR1 and CDR2 from the germline V gene are SGDLS and YYNGEE. CDR3 DNA: TGTGCCAGCAGCCTGGTAGCGGGAGGGGGCCAAGAGACCCAGTACTTC. It specifies CASSLVAGGGQETQYF.

At least ten counts were recorded for this clonotype. The V call is TRBV7-2, the J call TRBJ1-2; 8 positions match TRBD1. Unmatched junction bases numbered 6, after V lost 5 bases and J lost 7 bases. CDR1 and CDR2 from the germline V gene are SGHTA and FQGNSA. The CDR3 totals 13 residues. The DNA of the CDR3 is TGTGCCAGCAGCCCAGCAGGGGGCTCTGGCTACACCTTC. Protein: CASSPAGGSGYTF.

Ten or more counts support this clonotype. The rearrangement uses TRBV20-1 and TRBJ2-7; 7 bases line up with TRBD1. Germline values: CDR1 DFQATT, CDR2 SNEGSKA (reference sequence). Trimming took 2 bases from V and 0 from J; bases not matched to a gene: 4. This CDR3 has 14 amino acids. CDR3 protein: CSARLDRTSYEQYF. The CDR3 DNA sequence: TGCAGTGCTAGACTGGACAGGACCTCCTACGAGCAGTACTTC.

Regarding this clonotype: This sequence is one base from a far larger clone and is likely a read error. The chain employs TRBV11-1 and TRBJ2-3; D is ambiguous. Matching the DNA end better, TRBJ1-1 makes the J call doubtful. In germline, CDR1 is SGHAT, CDR2 FQDESV (reference sequence). The CDR3 is 13 amino acids. The CDR3 DNA reads TGTGCCAGCAGAGGAGTCGGGCCTGCTGAAGCTTTCTTT. It encodes CASRGVGPAEAFF.

The J gene is TRBJ2-4, the V gene TRBV2, with unresolved D. Germline V gives CDR1 SNHLY, CDR2 FYNNEI. The CDR3 consists of 13 residues. Trimming stripped 4 bases from V and 0 bases from J, with 4 bases between. DNA of the CDR3: TGTGCCAGCAGTGGACTAGCCAAAAACATTCAGTACTTC. Protein: CASSGLAKNIQYF.

This clonotype was recorded many times. J is TRBJ1-1 and V is TRBV12-3 or TRBV12-4; tentative D call: TRBD1 (5 bases). V dropped 6 bases and J dropped 6 bases, with 23 bases sitting between them. This CDR3 region has 16 residues. CDR3 loop: CASRFIVGAAVSEAFF. The CDR3 nucleotides are TGTGCCAGCAGGTTCATCGTCGGGGCGGCAGTCTCTGAAGCTTTCTTT.

This clonotype was counted many times. The chain recombines TRBV7-6 with TRBJ2-5, with TRBD2 as a possible D gene (6 bases). The CDR3 has 15 amino acids. The V end was cut by 5 bases, the J end by 2 bases, with 15 bases between. From germline, CDR1 is SGHVS and CDR2 FNYEAQ. CDR3 region: CASSPYSGTQETQYF. The CDR3 DNA sequence: TGTGCCAGCAGCCCATACTCAGGGACTCAAGAGACCCAGTACTTC.